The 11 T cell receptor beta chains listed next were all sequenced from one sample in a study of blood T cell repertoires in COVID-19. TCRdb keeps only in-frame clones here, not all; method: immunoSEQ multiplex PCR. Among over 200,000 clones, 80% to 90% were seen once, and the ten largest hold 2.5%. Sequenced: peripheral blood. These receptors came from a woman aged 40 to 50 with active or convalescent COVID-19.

CDR3 nucleotide sequence: TGTGCCTGGAGTACGCGAACCCTCTATGGCTACACCTTC. This sequence encodes CAWSTRTLYGYTF. The V call is TRBV30, the J call TRBJ1-2; D not resolved. Germline V gene data show CDR1 as GTSNPN and CDR2 as SVGIG (reference sequence). V was clipped by 2 bases and J by 4 bases, with 11 bases between them. This CDR3 is built from 13 residues.

CDR3 coding DNA: TGTGCCAGCTCGTACTCCGGGGGCAATGAGCAGTTCTTC. This sequence encodes CASSYSGGNEQFF. This sequence joins TRBV18 and TRBJ2-1; weak D call: TRBD2 (6 bases). The V gene lost 6 bases and the J gene lost 6 bases, with 12 bases spanning the gap. Germline loops: CDR1 KGHSH, CDR2 LQKENI. This CDR3 spans 13 amino acids.

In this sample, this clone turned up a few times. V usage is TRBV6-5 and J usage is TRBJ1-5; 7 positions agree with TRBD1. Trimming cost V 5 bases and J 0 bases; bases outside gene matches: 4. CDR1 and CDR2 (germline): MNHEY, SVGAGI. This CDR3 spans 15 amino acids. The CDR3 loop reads CASSNRGDSNQPQHF. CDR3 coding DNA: TGTGCCAGCAGTAACAGGGGAGATAGCAATCAGCCCCAGCATTTT.

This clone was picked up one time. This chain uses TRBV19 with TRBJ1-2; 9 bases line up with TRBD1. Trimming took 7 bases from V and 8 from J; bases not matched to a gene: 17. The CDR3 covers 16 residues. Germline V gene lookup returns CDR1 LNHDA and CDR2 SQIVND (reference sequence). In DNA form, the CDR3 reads TGTGCCAGTAACGAGGTAGGGACAGGGAACTCTCGCGGCTACACCTTC. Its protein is CASNEVGTGNSRGYTF.

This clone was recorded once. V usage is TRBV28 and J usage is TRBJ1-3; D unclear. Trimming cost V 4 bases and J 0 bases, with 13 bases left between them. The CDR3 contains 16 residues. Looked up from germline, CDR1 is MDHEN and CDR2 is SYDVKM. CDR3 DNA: TGTGCCAGCAGTTCCCCGGGTGGAGTCTCTGGAAACACCATATATTTT. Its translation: CASSSPGGVSGNTIYF.

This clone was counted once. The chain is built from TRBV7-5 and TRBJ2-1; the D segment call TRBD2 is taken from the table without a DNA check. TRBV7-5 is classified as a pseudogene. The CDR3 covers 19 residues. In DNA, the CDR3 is TGTGTCAGAAGCTGCAGGACTAGCGGGCTTGAAGGATCCTACAATGAGCAGTTCTTC. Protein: CVRSCRTSGLEGSYNEQFF.

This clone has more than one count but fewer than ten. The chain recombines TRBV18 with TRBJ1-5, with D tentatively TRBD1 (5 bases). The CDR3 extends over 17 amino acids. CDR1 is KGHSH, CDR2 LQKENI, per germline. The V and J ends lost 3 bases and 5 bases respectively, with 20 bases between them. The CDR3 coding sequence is TGTGCCAGCTCACCGGAGACATTCTCTCAAGGGGATCAGCCCCAGCATTTT. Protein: CASSPETFSQGDQPQHF.

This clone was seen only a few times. CDR3 region: CASRPQGGETQYF. In DNA form, the CDR3 reads TGTGCCAGCAGACCCCAGGGGGGAGAGACCCAGTACTTC. The chain combines TRBV11-3 with TRBJ2-5, with D tentatively TRBD1 (7 bases). Germline V gene data show CDR1 as SGHNT and CDR2 as YENEEA. With 6 bases removed from V and 4 bases from J, the gap between germline ends came to 12 bases. This CDR3 spans 13 amino acids.

CDR3 bases: TGTGCCACCAGCAGAGCCGGAGACACTGAAGCTTTCTTT. It codes for CATSRAGDTEAFF. J is TRBJ1-1 and V is TRBV15, with D unclear. V lost 1 base to trimming and J lost 3 bases, with 6 bases between them. There are 13 residues in the CDR3. CDR1 is LNHNV, CDR2 YYDKDF, per germline (reference sequence).

The CDR3 loop reads CASSSGTPYGYTF. CDR3 coding DNA: TGTGCCAGCAGCTCCGGGACACCCTATGGCTACACCTTC. The chain has TRBV28 and TRBJ1-2, with D perhaps matching TRBD1 (6 bases). V was cut by 6 bases and J by 4 bases, with 12 bases left in between. This CDR3 is built from 13 residues. Germline V gives CDR1 MDHEN, CDR2 SYDVKM.

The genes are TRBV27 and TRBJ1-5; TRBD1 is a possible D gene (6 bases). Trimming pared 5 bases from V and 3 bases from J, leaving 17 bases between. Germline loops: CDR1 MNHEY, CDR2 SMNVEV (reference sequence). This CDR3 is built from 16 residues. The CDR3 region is CASSNYYDRSNQPQHF. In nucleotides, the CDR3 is TGTGCCAGCAGTAACTACTACGACAGGTCCAATCAGCCCCAGCATTTT.